This T cell receptor (beta chain) stems from a study of blood T cell repertoires in COVID-19. Profiling relied on immunoSEQ multiplex PCR, and the TCRdb table lists in-frame clones only, not all of them. The data show some 150,000 clones, under 90% seen once. The sequenced sample consisted of peripheral blood. The receptor was derived from a human donor in a cohort sampled during active COVID-19.

The CDR3 loop reads CASSQDRVSGELFF. As DNA, the CDR3 is TGTGCCAGCAGCCAAGACAGGGTGTCGGGGGAGCTGTTTTTT. The chain employs TRBV3-1 (or the pseudogene TRBV3-2) and TRBJ2-2; TRBD1 is a possible D gene (5 bases). The CDR3 spans 14 residues. CDR1 and CDR2 from the germline V gene are LGHDT and YNNKEL (reference sequence). The V end was cut by 0 bases, the J end by 8 bases, with 10 bases between.